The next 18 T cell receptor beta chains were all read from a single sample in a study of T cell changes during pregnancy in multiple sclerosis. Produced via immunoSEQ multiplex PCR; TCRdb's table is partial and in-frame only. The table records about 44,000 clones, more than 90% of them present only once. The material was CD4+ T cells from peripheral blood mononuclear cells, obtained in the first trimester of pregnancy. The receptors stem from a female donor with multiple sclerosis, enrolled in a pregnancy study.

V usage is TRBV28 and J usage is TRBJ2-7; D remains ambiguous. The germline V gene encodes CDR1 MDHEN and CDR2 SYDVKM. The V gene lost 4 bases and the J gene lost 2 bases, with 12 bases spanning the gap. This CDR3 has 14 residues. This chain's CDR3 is CASSSTSYTYEQYF. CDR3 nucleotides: TGTGCCAGCAGTTCGACAAGCTATACCTACGAGCAGTACTTC. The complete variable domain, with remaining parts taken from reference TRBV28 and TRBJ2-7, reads DVKVTQSSRYLVKRTGEKVFLECVQDMDHENMFWYRQDPGLGLRLIYFSYDVKMKEKGDIPEGYSVSREKKERFSLILESASTNQTSMYLCASSSTSYTYEQYFGPGTRLTVT.

CDR3 coding DNA: TGTGCCAGCAGCCAAGAAGGGGCTAGGAATTCACCCCTCCACTTT. This encodes CASSQEGARNSPLHF. V gene TRBV4-2 combines with J gene TRBJ1-6; D is possibly TRBD1 (5 bases). Looked up from germline, CDR1 is LGHNA and CDR2 is YNFKEQ. The CDR3 loop spans 15 amino acids. V dropped 0 bases and J dropped 7 bases, with 10 bases sitting between them.

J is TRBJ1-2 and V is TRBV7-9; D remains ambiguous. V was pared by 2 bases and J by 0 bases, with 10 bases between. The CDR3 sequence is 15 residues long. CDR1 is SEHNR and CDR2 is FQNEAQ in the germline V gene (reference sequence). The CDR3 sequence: CASSLLSQANYGYTF. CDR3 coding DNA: TGTGCCAGCAGCTTATTAAGCCAGGCTAACTATGGCTACACCTTC.

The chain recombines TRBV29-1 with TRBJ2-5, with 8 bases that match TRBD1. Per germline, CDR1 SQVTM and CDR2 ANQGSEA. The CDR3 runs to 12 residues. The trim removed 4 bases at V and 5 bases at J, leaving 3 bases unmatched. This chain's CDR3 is CSVGQGRETQYF. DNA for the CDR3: TGCAGCGTTGGACAGGGGAGGGAGACCCAGTACTTC.

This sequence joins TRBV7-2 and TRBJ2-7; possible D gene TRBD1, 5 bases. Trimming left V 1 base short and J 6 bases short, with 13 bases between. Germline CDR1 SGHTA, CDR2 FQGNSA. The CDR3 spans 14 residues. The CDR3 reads CASSLGPGMGEQYF. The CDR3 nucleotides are TGTGCCAGCAGCTTAGGGCCAGGGATGGGCGAGCAGTACTTC.

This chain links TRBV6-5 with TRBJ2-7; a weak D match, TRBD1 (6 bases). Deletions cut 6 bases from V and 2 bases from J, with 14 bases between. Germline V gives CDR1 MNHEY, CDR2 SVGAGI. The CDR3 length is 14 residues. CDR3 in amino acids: CASREDSPTYEQYF. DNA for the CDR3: TGTGCCAGCAGGGAGGACAGTCCGACCTACGAGCAGTACTTC.

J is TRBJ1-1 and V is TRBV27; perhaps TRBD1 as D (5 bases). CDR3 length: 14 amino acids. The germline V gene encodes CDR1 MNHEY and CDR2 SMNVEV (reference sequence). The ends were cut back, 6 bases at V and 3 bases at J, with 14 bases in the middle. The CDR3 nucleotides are TGTGCCAGCAGCTTGGGACGGGGGGACACTGAAGCTTTCTTT. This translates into CASSLGRGDTEAFF.

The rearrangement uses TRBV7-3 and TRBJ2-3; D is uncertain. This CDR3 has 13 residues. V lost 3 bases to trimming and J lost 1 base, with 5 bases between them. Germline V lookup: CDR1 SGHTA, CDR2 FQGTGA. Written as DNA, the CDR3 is TGTGCCAGCAGCTTTAGTGGCACAGATACGCAGTATTTT. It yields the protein CASSFSGTDTQYF.

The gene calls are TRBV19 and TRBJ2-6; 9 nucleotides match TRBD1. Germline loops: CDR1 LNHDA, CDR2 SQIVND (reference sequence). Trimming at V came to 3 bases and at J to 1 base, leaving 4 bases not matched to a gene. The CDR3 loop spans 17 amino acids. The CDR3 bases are TGTGCCAGTAGTATGGGGACAGGGCCTTCTGGGGCCAACGTCCTGACTTTC. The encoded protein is CASSMGTGPSGANVLTF.

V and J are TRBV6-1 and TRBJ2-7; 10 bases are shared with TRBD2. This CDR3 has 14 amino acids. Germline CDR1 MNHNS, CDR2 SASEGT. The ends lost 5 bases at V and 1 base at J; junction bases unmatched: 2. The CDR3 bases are TGTGCCAGCAGTCTAGCGGGAGCGTCCTACGAGCAGTACTTC. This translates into CASSLAGASYEQYF.

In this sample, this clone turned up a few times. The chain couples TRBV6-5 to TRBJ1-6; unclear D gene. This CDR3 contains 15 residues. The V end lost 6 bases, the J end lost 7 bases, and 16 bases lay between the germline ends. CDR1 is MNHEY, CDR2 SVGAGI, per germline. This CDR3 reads CASSGGPGRNSPLHF. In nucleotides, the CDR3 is TGTGCCAGCAGCGGTGGTCCGGGTCGGAATTCACCCCTCCACTTT.

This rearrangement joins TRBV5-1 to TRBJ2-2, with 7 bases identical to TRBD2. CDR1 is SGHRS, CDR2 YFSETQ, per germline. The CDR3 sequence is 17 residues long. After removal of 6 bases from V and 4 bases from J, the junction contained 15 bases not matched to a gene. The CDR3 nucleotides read TGCGCCAGCACCCTCGCCCAATTAGCGGGTCCCACCGGGGAGCTGTTTTTT. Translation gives CASTLAQLAGPTGELFF.

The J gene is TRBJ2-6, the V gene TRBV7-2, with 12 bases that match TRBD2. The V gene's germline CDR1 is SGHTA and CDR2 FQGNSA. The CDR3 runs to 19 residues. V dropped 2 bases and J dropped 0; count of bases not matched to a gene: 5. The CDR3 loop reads CASSLTTSGRGSGANVLTF. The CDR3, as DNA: TGTGCCAGCAGCTTAACGACTAGCGGGAGAGGCTCTGGGGCCAACGTCCTGACTTTC.

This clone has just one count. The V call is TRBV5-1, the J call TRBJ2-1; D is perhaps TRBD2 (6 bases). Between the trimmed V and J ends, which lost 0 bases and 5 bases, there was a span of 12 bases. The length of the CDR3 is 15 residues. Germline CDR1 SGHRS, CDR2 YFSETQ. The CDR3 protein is CASSLVGGTNNEQFF. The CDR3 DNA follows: TGCGCCAGCAGCTTGGTCGGCGGGACCAACAATGAGCAGTTCTTC.

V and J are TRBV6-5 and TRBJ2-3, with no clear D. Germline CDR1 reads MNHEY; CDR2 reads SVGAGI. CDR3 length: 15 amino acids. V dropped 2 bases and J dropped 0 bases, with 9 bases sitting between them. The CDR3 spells CASSYVSGSTDTQYF. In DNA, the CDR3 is TGTGCCAGCAGTTACGTCTCCGGGAGCACAGATACGCAGTATTTT.

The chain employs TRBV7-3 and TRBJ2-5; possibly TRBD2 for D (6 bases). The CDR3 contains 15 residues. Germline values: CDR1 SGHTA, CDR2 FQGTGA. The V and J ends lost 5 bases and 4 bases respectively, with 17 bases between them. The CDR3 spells CASSPTGTWGETQYF. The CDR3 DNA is TGTGCCAGCAGCCCGACCGGGACTTGGGGAGAGACCCAGTACTTC.

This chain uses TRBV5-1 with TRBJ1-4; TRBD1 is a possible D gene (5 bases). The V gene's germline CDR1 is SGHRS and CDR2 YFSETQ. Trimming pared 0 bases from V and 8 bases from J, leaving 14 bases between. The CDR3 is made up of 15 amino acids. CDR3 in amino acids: CASSLVGQAGEKLFF. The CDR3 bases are TGCGCCAGCAGCTTGGTGGGGCAAGCGGGGGAAAAACTGTTTTTT.

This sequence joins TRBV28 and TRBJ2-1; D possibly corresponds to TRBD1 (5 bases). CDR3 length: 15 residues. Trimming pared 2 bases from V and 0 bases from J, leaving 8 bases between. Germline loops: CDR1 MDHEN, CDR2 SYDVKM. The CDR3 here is CASSLQGGSYNEQFF. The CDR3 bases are TGTGCCAGCAGTTTACAGGGCGGCTCCTACAATGAGCAGTTCTTC.